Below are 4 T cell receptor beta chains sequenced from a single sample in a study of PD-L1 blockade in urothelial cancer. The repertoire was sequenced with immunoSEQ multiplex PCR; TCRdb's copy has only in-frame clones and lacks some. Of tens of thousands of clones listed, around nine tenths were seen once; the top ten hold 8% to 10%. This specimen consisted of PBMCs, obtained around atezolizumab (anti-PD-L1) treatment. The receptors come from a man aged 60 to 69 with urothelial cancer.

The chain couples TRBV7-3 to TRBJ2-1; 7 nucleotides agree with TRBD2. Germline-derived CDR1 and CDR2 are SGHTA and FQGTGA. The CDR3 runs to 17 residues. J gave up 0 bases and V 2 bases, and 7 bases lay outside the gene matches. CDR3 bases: TGTGCCAGCAGCTTATGGGGGGAGGGGCTCTCCTACAATGAGCAGTTCTTC. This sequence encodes CASSLWGEGLSYNEQFF. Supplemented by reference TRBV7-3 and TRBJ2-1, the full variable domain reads GAGVSQTPSNKVTEKGKYVELRCDPISGHTALYWYRQSLGQGPEFLIYFQGTGAADDSGLPNDRFFAVRPEGSVSTLKIQRTERGDSAVYLCASSLWGEGLSYNEQFFGPGTRLTVL.

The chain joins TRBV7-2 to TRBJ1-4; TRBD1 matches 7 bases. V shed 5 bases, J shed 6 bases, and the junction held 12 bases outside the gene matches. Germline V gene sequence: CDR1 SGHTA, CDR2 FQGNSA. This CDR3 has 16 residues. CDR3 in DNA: TGTGCCAGCAGCCCGACAGGGATAGGTCTTTATGAAAAACTGTTTTTT. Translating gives CASSPTGIGLYEKLFF.

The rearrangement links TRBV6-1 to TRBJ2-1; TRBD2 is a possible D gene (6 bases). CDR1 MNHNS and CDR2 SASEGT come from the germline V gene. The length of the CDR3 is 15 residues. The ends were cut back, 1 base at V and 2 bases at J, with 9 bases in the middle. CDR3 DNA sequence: TGTGCCAGCAGTGAAGTGGGACTGGCCTACAATGAGCAGTTCTTC. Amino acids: CASSEVGLAYNEQFF.

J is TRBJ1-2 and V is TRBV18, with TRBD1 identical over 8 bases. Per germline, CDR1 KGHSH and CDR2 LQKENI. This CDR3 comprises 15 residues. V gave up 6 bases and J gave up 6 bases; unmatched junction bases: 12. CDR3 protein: CASSALQADRDGYTF. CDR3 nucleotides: TGTGCCAGCTCCGCGCTTCAGGCGGACAGGGATGGCTACACCTTC.